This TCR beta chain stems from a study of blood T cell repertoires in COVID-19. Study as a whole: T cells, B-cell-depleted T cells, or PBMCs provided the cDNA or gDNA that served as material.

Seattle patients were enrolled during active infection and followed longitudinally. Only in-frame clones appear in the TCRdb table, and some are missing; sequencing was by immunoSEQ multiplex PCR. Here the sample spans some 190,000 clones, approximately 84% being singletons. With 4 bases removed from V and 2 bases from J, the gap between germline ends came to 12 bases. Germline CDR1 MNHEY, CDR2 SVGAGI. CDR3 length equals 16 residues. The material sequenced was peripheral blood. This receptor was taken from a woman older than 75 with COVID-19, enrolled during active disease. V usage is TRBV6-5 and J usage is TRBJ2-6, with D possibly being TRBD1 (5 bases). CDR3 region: CASSFAFRAGANVLTF. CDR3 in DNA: TGTGCCAGCAGTTTCGCCTTCAGGGCTGGGGCCAACGTCCTGACTTTC.